This T cell receptor beta chain was identified during a study of blood T cell repertoires in COVID-19. Study summary: Specimens from acute and convalescent COVID-19 originated in the United States, Italy and Spain. T cells, B-cell-depleted T cells, or PBMCs provided the cDNA or gDNA that served as material.

V lost 1 base to trimming and J lost 1 base, with 14 bases between them. CDR1 is SGHRS, CDR2 YFSETQ, per germline. This CDR3 is built from 16 residues. Clinical history as reported by participants underpinned cohort assignment. Cohort 3 donors were reported recovered after two negative PCRs, clearance, or symptom resolution. TCRdb keeps only in-frame clones here, not all; method: immunoSEQ multiplex PCR. This sample has approximately 300,000 clones, with 89% found just once. J is TRBJ1-1 and V is TRBV5-1, with D perhaps TRBD1 (5 bases). Sequencing was carried out using PBMCs or T cells enriched from blood (not recorded which). The TCR sequence derives from a man in his sixties who had recovered from COVID-19. DNA of the CDR3: TGCGCCAGCAGCTTGATTGTTGGAGGGGAGAACACTGAAGCTTTCTTT. As protein: CASSLIVGGENTEAFF.